This T cell receptor beta chain was identified in a study of HIV-infected patients and healthy controls. Points from the study as a whole: Significantly higher mean Gini indices appeared in HIV-infected repertoires, possibly reflecting oligoclonality.

This clonotype appeared many times. Antigen: not known. Whole blood was used without fractionation, so all unsorted peripheral T cells were included. Reverse transcription used around 500 ng RNA and constant-region primers for alpha and beta. Using multiplexing indices, alpha and beta chain libraries were generated apart by chain-specific third strand synthesis. TCRdb passed the 5' RACE reads through MiXCR, listing each CDR3 protein once. This table has 15,000 or so distinct CDR3 sequences, around 9.2% appearing once. The CDR3 covers 19 residues. The germline gives CDR1 DFQATT, CDR2 SNEGSKA (reference sequence). The junction had 25 bases not matched to a gene; V was cut back by 6 bases and J by 9 bases.

The V and J genes are TRBV20-1 and TRBJ2-1, with 11 bases identical to TRBD2. Material: blood. This TCR was sampled from an adult in good health. CDR3 nucleotides: TGCAGTGCCCAAAGCGCTAGAATAGCGGGAGGGCCGATGAGGGGTGAGCAGTTCTTC. As protein: CSAQSARIAGGPMRGEQFF.